The 18 T cell receptor beta chains below were found in one sample sequenced in a study of T-cell memory formation after mild COVID-19. MiXCR, run by TCRdb on the 5' RACE reads, gives a single entry per CDR3 protein. The sample has roughly 450,000 distinct CDR3 sequences; roughly 18% are singletons. Sequenced material: PBMCs or a T cell subset sorted from them (not recorded which). All receptors derive from a young man who had mild COVID-19 (a few samples of this study predate the infection). Cell type and time point are not known.

This clonotype was counted many times. The V and J genes are TRBV12-3 or TRBV12-4 and TRBJ1-1, with 11 positions matching TRBD1. V lost 7 bases and J lost 4; bases outside the gene matches: 5. The CDR3 runs 14 residues. CDR3 DNA: TGTGCCAGCACCACGGGACAGGGGGTCACTGAAGCTTTCTTT. Its translation: CASTTGQGVTEAFF.

The V gene is TRBV27, the J gene TRBJ2-1, with D unresolved. V was trimmed by 0 bases and J by 6 bases, leaving 12 bases between them. The CDR3 has 15 residues. In germline, CDR1 is MNHEY, CDR2 SMNVEV (reference sequence). The CDR3 nucleotides are TGTGCCAGCAGTTTATCGCTTCTGGCAGTCAATGAGCAGTTCTTC. It codes for CASSLSLLAVNEQFF.

This clonotype was seen only a few times. In nucleotides, the CDR3 is TGTGCCAGCAGCTTACAGGGCTGCCTAGAGACCCAGTACTTC. The encoded protein is CASSLQGCLETQYF. The chain is built from TRBV5-5 and TRBJ2-5; perhaps TRBD1 as D (6 bases). Trimming shortened V by 2 bases and J by 4 bases, and 12 bases separated the two germline ends. The CDR3 runs 14 residues. The germline V gene encodes CDR1 SGHKS and CDR2 YYEKEE (reference sequence).

The chain links TRBV10-3 to TRBJ2-3; 9 bases map to TRBD1. Trimming took 10 bases from V and 3 from J; bases not matched to a gene: 8. This CDR3 has 14 amino acids. Germline values: CDR1 ENHRY, CDR2 SYGVKD. The CDR3 DNA sequence: TGTGCCACCGCATGGGACAGGGCTACAGATACGCAGTATTTT. It is translated as CATAWDRATDTQYF.

The rearrangement links TRBV9 to TRBJ1-2; 10 nucleotides agree with TRBD1. With V trimmed by 3 bases and J by 5 bases, 4 bases remained unmatched. Germline CDR1 and CDR2: SGDLS and YYNGEE. CDR3 length: 14 amino acids. Written as DNA, the CDR3 is TGTGCCAGCAGCGCCGGGACAGGGGATTATGGCTACACCTTC. This translates into CASSAGTGDYGYTF.

In its sample, this clonotype was seen a few times. This chain uses TRBV5-1 with TRBJ1-1; 8 nucleotides agree with TRBD1. The CDR3 totals 16 residues. Per germline, CDR1 SGHRS and CDR2 YFSETQ. J lost 0 bases, V lost 4 bases, and 8 bases had no gene match. The CDR3 region is CASSIGQGLMNTEAFF. The CDR3 DNA is TGCGCCAGCAGCATTGGACAGGGTTTAATGAACACTGAAGCTTTCTTT. Full variable domain (rest looked up from reference TRBV5-1 and TRBJ1-1): KAGVTQTPRYLIKTRGQQVTLSCSPISGHRSVSWYQQTPGQGLQFLFEYFSETQRNKGNFPGRFSGRQFSNSRSEMNVSTLELGDSALYLCASSIGQGLMNTEAFFGQGTRLTVV.

The chain combines TRBV12-3 or TRBV12-4 with TRBJ1-1; D unclear. The ends were cut back, 4 bases at V and 2 bases at J, with 11 bases in the middle. The length of the CDR3 is 14 residues. In DNA form, the CDR3 reads TGTGCCAGCAGTTCGGGGTTGACAAACACTGAAGCTTTCTTT. It codes for CASSSGLTNTEAFF.

Only a few counts were recorded for this clonotype. V gene TRBV28 combines with J gene TRBJ2-3; D unclear. With 2 bases removed from V and 6 bases from J, the gap between germline ends came to 9 bases. Germline values: CDR1 MDHEN, CDR2 SYDVKM. The CDR3 totals 13 residues. The DNA of the CDR3 is TGTGCCAGCAGTTTAAATCACGGGGATACGCAGTATTTT. This sequence encodes CASSLNHGDTQYF.

The V and J genes are TRBV12-3 or TRBV12-4 and TRBJ1-1; D gene unclear. Trimming left V 3 bases short and J 4 bases short, with 9 bases between. This CDR3 has 13 amino acids. CDR3 DNA: TGTGCCAGCAGTTTCCATGGGGTCACTGAAGCTTTCTTT. Translation: CASSFHGVTEAFF.

The sample holds a few counts of this clonotype. The rearrangement joins TRBV15 to TRBJ2-4; tentative D call: TRBD2 (6 bases). This CDR3 is built from 12 residues. Germline V gene data show CDR1 as LNHNV and CDR2 as YYDKDF (reference sequence). Trimming cost V 8 bases and J 12 bases, with 17 bases left between them. Here the CDR3 reads CATRGTGPTQYF. CDR3 nucleotide sequence: TGTGCCACCCGGGGGACGGGACCCACTCAGTACTTC.

This chain's CDR3 is CSASVGSSRGGELFF. The CDR3 nucleotides read TGCAGTGCTAGCGTCGGGAGCTCACGCGGCGGGGAGCTGTTTTTT. The chain uses TRBV20-1 and TRBJ2-2; perhaps TRBD2 as D (6 bases). Per germline, CDR1 DFQATT and CDR2 SNEGSKA (reference sequence). The CDR3 sequence is 15 residues long. Trimming shortened V by 3 bases and J by 7 bases, and 18 bases separated the two germline ends.

The chain carries TRBV5-1 and TRBJ1-4; D perhaps matches TRBD1 (6 bases). Trimming removed 7 bases at V and 2 bases at J, with 12 bases between. The germline gives CDR1 SGHRS, CDR2 YFSETQ. The CDR3 consists of 14 residues. CDR3 coding DNA: TGCGCCAGCGGTACAGGGAGGACTAATGAAAAACTGTTTTTT. Translation: CASGTGRTNEKLFF.

This clonotype showed up just a few times. The V gene is TRBV7-9, the J gene TRBJ2-1; D might be TRBD1 (7 bases). The CDR3 extends over 18 amino acids. Trimming removed 2 bases from V and 1 base from J, with 18 bases in between. Germline CDR1 reads SEHNR; CDR2 reads FQNEAQ (reference sequence). Written as DNA, the CDR3 is TGTGCCAGCAGCTTACTGCCCCCGGGGGACAGATCCTACAATGAGCAGTTCTTC. Translated, it gives CASSLLPPGDRSYNEQFF.

This clonotype showed up many times. The chain carries TRBV11-2 and TRBJ1-1; no reliable D call. CDR1 is SGHAT, CDR2 FQNNGV, per germline. This CDR3 has 15 amino acids. The V end lost 3 bases, the J end lost 7 bases, and 18 bases lay between the germline ends. The CDR3 DNA follows: TGTGCCAGCAGCTTGAGTGGAAGAGGACGGGGTGAAGCTTTCTTT. Its translation is CASSLSGRGRGEAFF.

This clonotype occurred many times. The chain has TRBV11-2 and TRBJ2-2, with D unresolved. Trimming removed 5 bases at V and 6 bases at J, with 4 bases between. The CDR3 length is 11 residues. Germline lookup yields CDR1 SGHAT and CDR2 FQNNGV. CDR3 bases: TGTGCCAGCAGCCCTCCCGGGGAGCTGTTTTTT. Protein: CASSPPGELFF.

This clonotype was detected only a few times. V and J are TRBV20-1 and TRBJ1-1; D possibly corresponds to TRBD1 (5 bases). The V end lost 1 base, the J end lost 3 bases, and 9 bases lay between the germline ends. Germline CDR1 reads DFQATT; CDR2 reads SNEGSKA (reference sequence). CDR3 length: 13 residues. This chain's CDR3 is CSARGGRYTEAFF. The CDR3 DNA reads as TGCAGTGCTAGAGGGGGCAGGTACACTGAAGCTTTCTTT.

This clonotype was counted only a few times. The chain links TRBV5-1 to TRBJ2-1; 8 bases are a match to TRBD2. CDR1 is SGHRS, CDR2 YFSETQ, per germline. The CDR3 has 16 residues. Trimming removed 5 bases from V and 9 bases from J; junction bases left unmatched: 16. DNA for the CDR3: TGCGCCAGCAGTTATAGCGGGGACACCTTACGGGGTGAGCAGTTCTTC. Its protein is CASSYSGDTLRGEQFF.

V is TRBV27 and J is TRBJ2-3, with D perhaps TRBD1 or TRBD2 (5 bases each). Trimming removed 6 bases from V and 0 bases from J, with 10 bases in between. CDR3 length equals 14 residues. Germline lookup yields CDR1 MNHEY and CDR2 SMNVEV (reference sequence). In nucleotides, the CDR3 is TGTGCCAGCAGGGGGCTAGCTAGCACAGATACGCAGTATTTT. Protein: CASRGLASTDTQYF.